This section outlines one T cell receptor (beta chain) sequence together with its context. Its antigen is still unknown. Gene names denote mouse genes. The read ends 1 residue before the CDR3 terminus; that terminus is restored from the germline J gene. The CDR3 is made up of 12 amino acids. Per germline, CDR1 KGHTA and CDR2 FQNQQP. TCRbeta CDR3 was sequenced at survey depth with template counts. Generated by immunoSEQ multiplex PCR, the TCRdb table keeps only in-frame clones and is missing some. This table has fewer than 3,000 clones, about 44% appearing once. Regarding time point: mouse harvest day 14 after allogeneic transplant. The graft held 10^6 splenic CD5+ T cells and 10^7 T-cell-depleted bone marrow cells. These data come from a study of tissue T cells after allogeneic stem cell transplantation. Points from the study as a whole: Within patients, tissue anatomy strongly shaped TCR repertoire composition.

V and J are TRBV23 and TRBJ1-4; the table's D call TRBD1 went unverified against the DNA. The sequencing sample was made of lymph node tissue. The clonotype originates from a female BALB/c mouse given C57BL/6 T cells with graft-versus-host disease after an allogeneic hematopoietic cell transplant. The CDR3 is CSSSHSNERLFF. The sequenced CDR3 bases are TGCTCCAGCAGTCACAGCAACGAAAGATTATTT.